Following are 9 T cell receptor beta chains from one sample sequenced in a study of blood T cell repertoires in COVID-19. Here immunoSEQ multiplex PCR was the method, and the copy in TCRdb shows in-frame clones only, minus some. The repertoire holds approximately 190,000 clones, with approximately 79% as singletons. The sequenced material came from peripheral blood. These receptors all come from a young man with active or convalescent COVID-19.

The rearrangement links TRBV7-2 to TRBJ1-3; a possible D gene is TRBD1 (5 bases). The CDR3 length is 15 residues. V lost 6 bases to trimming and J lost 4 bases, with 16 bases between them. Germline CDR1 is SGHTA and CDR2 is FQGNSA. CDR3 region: CASSQVQGYGNTIYF. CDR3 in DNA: TGTGCCAGCAGTCAGGTCCAGGGCTACGGAAACACCATATATTTT. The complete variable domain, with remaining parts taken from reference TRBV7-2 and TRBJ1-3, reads GAGVSQSPSNKVTEKGKDVELRCDPISGHTALYWYRQSLGQGLEFLIYFQGNSAPDKSGLPSDRFSAERTGGSVSTLTIQRTQQEDSAVYLCASSQVQGYGNTIYFGEGSWLTVV.

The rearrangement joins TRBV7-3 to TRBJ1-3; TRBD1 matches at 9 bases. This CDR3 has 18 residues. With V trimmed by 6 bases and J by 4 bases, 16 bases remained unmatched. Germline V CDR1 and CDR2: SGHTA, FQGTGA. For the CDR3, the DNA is TGTGCCAGCAGTTGCTTGGGGAATTGGGACAGGGCGGGAAACACCATATATTTT. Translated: CASSCLGNWDRAGNTIYF.

CDR3 loop: CASSAAGGEYNEQFF. The CDR3 nucleotides read TGTGCCAGCAGTGCAGCGGGGGGGGAATACAATGAGCAGTTCTTC. This rearrangement joins TRBV6-4 to TRBJ2-1; 10 bases fit TRBD2. From germline, CDR1 is MRHNA and CDR2 SNTAGT. This CDR3 spans 15 amino acids. V trimming: 4 bases; J trimming: 4 bases; junction bases outside the gene matches: 4.

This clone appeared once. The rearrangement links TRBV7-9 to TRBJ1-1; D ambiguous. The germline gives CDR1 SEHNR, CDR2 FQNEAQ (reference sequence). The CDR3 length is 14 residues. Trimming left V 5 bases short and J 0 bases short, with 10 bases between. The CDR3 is CASSLFEVNTEAFF. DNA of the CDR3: TGTGCCAGCAGCCTCTTCGAGGTGAACACTGAAGCTTTCTTT.

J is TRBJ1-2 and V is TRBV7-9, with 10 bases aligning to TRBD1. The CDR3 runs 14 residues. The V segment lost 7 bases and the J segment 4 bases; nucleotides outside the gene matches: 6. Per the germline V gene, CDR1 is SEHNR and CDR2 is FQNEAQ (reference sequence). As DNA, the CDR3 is TGTGCCAGCACCACGGGACAGGGGCCCTATGGCTACACCTTC. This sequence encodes CASTTGQGPYGYTF. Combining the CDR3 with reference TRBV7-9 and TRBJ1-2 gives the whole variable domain DTGVSQNPRHKITKRGQNVTFRCDPISEHNRLYWYRQTLGQGPEFLTYFQNEAQLEKSRLLSDRFSAERPKGSFSTLEIQRTEQGDSAMYLCASTTGQGPYGYTFGSGTRLTVV.

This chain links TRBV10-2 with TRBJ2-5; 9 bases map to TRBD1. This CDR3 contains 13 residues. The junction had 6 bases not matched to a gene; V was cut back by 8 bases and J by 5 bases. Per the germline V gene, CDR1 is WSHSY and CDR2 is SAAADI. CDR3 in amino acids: CASGSGTGETQYF. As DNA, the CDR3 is TGCGCCAGCGGGAGCGGGACAGGGGAGACCCAGTACTTC.

The CDR3, as DNA: TGTGCCTGGAGTGTACGGGGGACTAGCGGGAGGCAAGAGACCCAGTACTTC. This encodes CAWSVRGTSGRQETQYF. This chain uses TRBV30 with TRBJ2-5; TRBD2 matches 15 bases. The V gene's germline CDR1 is GTSNPN and CDR2 SVGIG (reference sequence). CDR3 length equals 17 residues. The J segment lost 2 bases and the V segment lost 0 bases, leaving 4 bases of the junction unmatched. The complete variable domain, with remaining parts taken from reference TRBV30 and TRBJ2-5, reads SQTIHQWPATLVQPVGSPLSLECTVEGTSNPNLYWYRQAAGRGLQLLFYSVGIGQISSEVPQNLSASRPQDRQFILSSKKLLLSDSGFYLCAWSVRGTSGRQETQYFGPGTRLLVL.

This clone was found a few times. Written as DNA, the CDR3 is TGTGCCAGTAGTCCCTGGGGGACTGGAAGCAATCAGCCCCAGCATTTT. Translating it yields CASSPWGTGSNQPQHF. The rearrangement uses TRBV19 and TRBJ1-5, with D possibly being TRBD1 (5 bases). The germline V and J ends were trimmed by 5 bases and 1 base, with 15 bases remaining between them. The CDR3 length is 16 residues. Germline CDR1 is LNHDA and CDR2 is SQIVND (reference sequence).

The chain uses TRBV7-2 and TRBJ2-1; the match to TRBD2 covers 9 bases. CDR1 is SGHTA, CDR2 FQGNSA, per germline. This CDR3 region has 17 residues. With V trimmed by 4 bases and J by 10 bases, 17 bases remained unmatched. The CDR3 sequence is CASSSTSGRGGLTEQFF. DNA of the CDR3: TGTGCCAGCAGCTCGACTAGCGGTCGAGGGGGCCTTACAGAGCAGTTCTTC. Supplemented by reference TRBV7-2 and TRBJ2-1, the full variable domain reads GAGVSQSPSNKVTEKGKDVELRCDPISGHTALYWYRQSLGQGLEFLIYFQGNSAPDKSGLPSDRFSAERTGGSVSTLTIQRTQQEDSAVYLCASSSTSGRGGLTEQFFGPGTRLTVL.